A selection of T cell receptor beta chains follows, all from one sample in a study of blood T cell repertoires in COVID-19. Profiling relied on immunoSEQ multiplex PCR, and the TCRdb table lists in-frame clones only, not all of them. The sample lists under 80,000 clones, around 86% occurring once. Sequenced sample: peripheral blood. These receptors all come from a man between 65 and 80 years old with active COVID-19. Each CDR3 is given with its conserved first and last residue. The D gene is left open where the match is weak. Clone size is given for some rows only: seen once, a few or many times, or a class if the clone is expanded.

J: TRBJ2-5; V: TRBV2; D: TRBD1; size: -; length: 13; DNA: TGTGCCAGCAGTGGACAGGGGGGAGAGACCCAGTACTTC; CDR3: CASSGQGGETQYF
J: TRBJ2-7; V: TRBV29-1; D: TRBD2; size: -; length: 14; DNA: TGCAGCGTAAAACTAGCGGGGAACTCCTACGAGCAGTACTTC; CDR3: CSVKLAGNSYEQYF
J: TRBJ2-7; V: TRBV18; D: TRBD2; size: -; length: 16; DNA: TGTGCCAGCTCACCCCTCCCCCCGGCGGGAGGGTACGAGCAGTACTTC; CDR3: CASSPLPPAGGYEQYF
J: TRBJ2-3; V: TRBV9; D: TRBD2; size: -; length: 16; DNA: TGTGCCAGCAGCCCCGGACTAGCGGGACTCACAGATACGCAGTATTTT; CDR3: CASSPGLAGLTDTQYF
J: TRBJ1-1; V: TRBV18; D: TRBD1; size: -; length: 14; DNA: TGTGCCAGCTCACCCCCGACAGGGCGTACTGAAGCTTTCTTT; CDR3: CASSPPTGRTEAFF
J: TRBJ2-5; V: TRBV2; D: TRBD1; size: -; length: 13; DNA: TGTGCCAGCAGCGGGACAGTCCAAGAGACCCAGTACTTC; CDR3: CASSGTVQETQYF
J: TRBJ1-6; V: TRBV30; D: TRBD1; size: -; length: 13; DNA: TGTGCCTGGAGTGTGGACAGGGCTTCACCCCTCCACTTT; CDR3: CAWSVDRASPLHF
J: TRBJ1-1; V: TRBV18; D: -; size: once; length: 13; DNA: TGTGCCAGCTCACCAGGGCTGAACACTGAAGCTTTCTTT; CDR3: CASSPGLNTEAFF
J: TRBJ2-7; V: TRBV19; D: TRBD1; size: -; length: 12; DNA: TGTGCCAGTAGTCCCGGACAGGGGACGCAGTACTTC; CDR3: CASSPGQGTQYF
J: TRBJ1-2; V: TRBV29-1; D: -; size: -; length: 12; DNA: TGCAGCGTTGTGTCGGGTCCCTATGGCTACACCTTC; CDR3: CSVVSGPYGYTF
J: TRBJ1-4; V: TRBV7-6; D: -; size: -; length: 15; DNA: TGTGCCAGCAGCGCAACAGGCATCTCAAATGAAAAACTGTTTTTT; CDR3: CASSATGISNEKLFF
J: TRBJ2-5; V: TRBV30; D: -; size: -; length: 12; DNA: TGTGCCTGGAGTGTTTTCAGGGAGACCCAGTACTTC; CDR3: CAWSVFRETQYF
J: TRBJ2-5; V: TRBV9; D: TRBD2; size: few; length: 17; DNA: TGTGCCAGCAGCCAACCGGCTGGCGGGAGGGATCAAGAGACCCAGTACTTC; CDR3: CASSQPAGGRDQETQYF
J: TRBJ1-5; V: TRBV30; D: -; size: -; length: 17; DNA: TGTGCCTGGAGTGGCGGGGCAGCCAGATATAGCAATCAGCCCCAGCATTTT; CDR3: CAWSGGAARYSNQPQHF
J: TRBJ2-1; V: TRBV27; D: TRBD1; size: -; length: 14; DNA: TGTGCCAGCAGTGCCCGGGACAGGGCGGGTGAGCAGTTCTTC; CDR3: CASSARDRAGEQFF
J: TRBJ1-2; V: TRBV30; D: -; size: many; length: 13; DNA: TGTGCCTGGAGCAGGACAAGGGACTATGGCTACACCTTC; CDR3: CAWSRTRDYGYTF
J: TRBJ2-3; V: TRBV7-2; D: TRBD2; size: -; length: 15; DNA: TGTGCCAGCAGCACTAGCGGGAGGGGGGCAGATACGCAGTATTTT; CDR3: CASSTSGRGADTQYF
J: TRBJ1-1; V: TRBV6-1; D: -; size: -; length: 17; DNA: TGTGCCAGCAGTGAAGCTGGGACAAGGGGGGGGGTCACTGAAGCTTTCTTT; CDR3: CASSEAGTRGGVTEAFF
J: TRBJ2-3; V: TRBV7-3; D: TRBD1; size: -; length: 15; DNA: TGTGCCAGCAGCCCCGACAGGGGGAAGACAGATACGCAGTATTTT; CDR3: CASSPDRGKTDTQYF
J: TRBJ1-5; V: TRBV19; D: -; size: medium-sized; length: 16; DNA: TGTGCCAGTAGTTACGGACCCGGGGTTGGCAATCAGCCCCAGCATTTT; CDR3: CASSYGPGVGNQPQHF
J: TRBJ2-3; V: TRBV2; D: -; size: -; length: 15; DNA: TGTGCCAGCACCCAGGGGTCCAGGTCCACAGATACGCAGTATTTT; CDR3: CASTQGSRSTDTQYF
J: TRBJ1-5; V: TRBV19; D: -; size: many; length: 16; DNA: TGTGCCAGTAGTCCCGAACTCCGGGACATAAGACAGCCCCAGCATTTT; CDR3: CASSPELRDIRQPQHF